The 6 T cell receptor beta chains below come from one sample, sequenced in a study of T cell changes during pregnancy in multiple sclerosis. Measured with immunoSEQ multiplex PCR; TCRdb has only the in-frame clones, and not every one. Seen here are about 84,000 clones, 94% observed once, and the top ten hold about 1%. The sample here was peripheral blood, taken in the second trimester of pregnancy. These receptors came from a female donor in good health, enrolled as a control in a pregnancy study.

The chain employs TRBV6-5 and TRBJ2-3; 9 nucleotides align to TRBD1. The CDR3 has 14 amino acids. V lost 6 bases, J lost 10 bases, and 11 bases stayed unmatched. Germline assignment: CDR1 MNHEY and CDR2 SVGAGI. DNA of the CDR3: TGTGCCAGCAGACGTCCCGGGACAGGGTCGGCGCAGTATTTT. Its protein product is CASRRPGTGSAQYF.

The genes are TRBV4-2 and TRBJ1-5; 7 bases are shared with TRBD1. Germline loops: CDR1 LGHNA, CDR2 YNFKEQ. The CDR3 sequence is 14 residues long. V shed 4 bases, J shed 4 bases, and the junction held 4 bases outside the gene matches. The CDR3 coding sequence is TGTGCCAGCAGCCCAGGGACAGAGAATCAGCCCCAGCATTTT. Its protein product is CASSPGTENQPQHF.

This chain uses TRBV5-1 with TRBJ2-7, with 10 bases matching TRBD1. Germline CDR1 is SGHRS and CDR2 is YFSETQ. V lost 4 bases and J lost 4; bases outside the gene matches: 5. The CDR3 is 14 residues long. The CDR3 DNA reads as TGCGCCAGCAGCCAAGACAGGGGGCTATACGAGCAGTACTTC. It specifies CASSQDRGLYEQYF.

This clone is a singleton in its sample. This chain joins TRBV29-1 and TRBJ2-4; D gene unclear. The CDR3 spans 11 residues. CDR1 and CDR2 (germline): SQVTM, ANQGSEA. V lost 8 bases, J lost 5 bases, and 10 bases lay in between. CDR3 protein: CSMYRENIQYF. Here the CDR3 DNA reads TGCAGCATGTACAGAGAAAACATTCAGTACTTC.

In DNA, the CDR3 is TGCGCCAGCAGCTTGGTAGGCGGGAGTGCCGGGGAGCTGTTTTTT. It is translated as CASSLVGGSAGELFF. The chain joins TRBV5-1 to TRBJ2-2; 7 bases align to TRBD2. The J segment lost 6 bases and the V segment lost 0 bases, leaving 5 bases of the junction unmatched. There are 15 residues in the CDR3. Germline lookup yields CDR1 SGHRS and CDR2 YFSETQ.

This clone was observed a single time. The chain has TRBV27 and TRBJ2-5; D possibly corresponds to TRBD1 (5 bases). Trimming removed 8 bases from V and 5 bases from J, with 12 bases in between. Germline V CDR1 and CDR2: MNHEY, SMNVEV (reference sequence). This CDR3 is 12 amino acids long. The DNA of the CDR3 is TGTGCCAGCTCTCTATCAGGGGAGACCCAGTACTTC. Translated, it gives CASSLSGETQYF.